These T cell receptor beta chains were read from a single sample in a study of blood T cell repertoires in COVID-19. Profiling relied on immunoSEQ multiplex PCR, and the TCRdb table lists in-frame clones only, not all of them. The sample contains about 390,000 clones, just under 90% of which appear only once. Input material: PBMCs or T cells enriched from blood (not recorded which). The source is a woman between 45 and 65 years old who had recovered from COVID-19. CDR3s include the opening cysteine and the closing phenylalanine or tryptophan. D genes are given only for firm matches. Some rows mark clone size as missing; the rest say once, few, many or name a class of expanded clone.

size	V	D	J	DNA	CDR3
.	TRBV13	.	TRBJ1-5	TGTGCCAGCAGCTTAGGGACGGGAGATCAGCCCCAGCATTTT	CASSLGTGDQPQHF
.	TRBV7-8	.	TRBJ1-2	TGTGCCAGCGGCCGATTGTCTGGGCTCTATGGCTACACCTTC	CASGRLSGLYGYTF
.	TRBV19	TRBD2	TRBJ2-3	TGTGCCAGTAGTAGCTCCGGACTAGCGGGGAGCACAGATACGCAGTATTTT	CASSSSGLAGSTDTQYF
.	TRBV11-1	.	TRBJ1-1	TGTGCCAGCAGCCGGAGGGCTCGGGACACTGAAGCTTTCTTT	CASSRRARDTEAFF
.	TRBV7-9	.	TRBJ2-1	TGTGCCAGCAGCCTAGGGAGTAACAATGAGCAGTTCTTC	CASSLGSNNEQFF
.	TRBV12-3/TRBV12-4	.	TRBJ1-5	TGTGCCAGCAGTCGGGACTTGGGGCAGCCCCAGCATTTT	CASSRDLGQPQHF
.	TRBV10-3	TRBD1	TRBJ1-3	TGTGCCATCAGTGAGAGCGGACAGGTTTCTGGAAACACCATATATTTT	CAISESGQVSGNTIYF
.	TRBV7-2	.	TRBJ2-7	TGTGCCAGCAGCTTAGTATACGAGCAGTACTTC	CASSLVYEQYF
.	TRBV7-2	.	TRBJ1-2	TGTGCCAGCAGCTTCCCGGGGGTGAGAGGCTACACCTTC	CASSFPGVRGYTF
.	TRBV7-2	TRBD1	TRBJ1-5	TGTGCCAGCAGCGCAGTGACAGGGGGTAGCAATCAGCCCCAGCATTTT	CASSAVTGGSNQPQHF
once	TRBV30	TRBD1	TRBJ2-7	TGTGCCTGGAGTGTAGAGGCAGGGGGCAACGAGCAGTACTTC	CAWSVEAGGNEQYF